This is a list of T cell receptor beta chains from one sample in a study of control samples from healthy donors and cancer patients. Data came from immunoSEQ multiplex PCR; TCRdb stores just in-frame clones and leaves some out. There are about 200,000 clones in the sample, with roughly 2% held by the top ten. Specimen: blood. Every receptor here comes from a woman aged 25 to 39 in good health. The conserved cysteine and the conserved F or W are not part of the CDR3 here. Fields, in order: V gene, J gene, CDR3 protein.

TRBV15	TRBJ1-2	ATSRDRGNYGYT
TRBV19	TRBJ2-1	ASSGPGQGYPEQF
TRBV7-2	TRBJ2-7	ASSPGFPSYEQY
TRBV5-4	TRBJ1-2	ASSRDLGTYGYT
TRBV6-5	TRBJ1-1	ASSYSGARNTEAF
TRBV7-2	TRBJ2-1	AGSLAGVAVDNEQF
TRBV28	TRBJ2-7	ASKRPTGISYEQY
TRBV28	TRBJ1-1	ASSFQTGGTTEAF
TRBV18	TRBJ2-6	ASSPVAGANVLT
TRBV9	TRBJ2-1	ASSVWAVSYNEQF
TRBV27	TRBJ1-4	ASNTGRLEEKLF
TRBV20-1	TRBJ2-1	SAPVRAEQF
TRBV5-4	TRBJ2-7	ASSLDRVVYEQY
TRBV18	TRBJ1-1	ASSSTIDRGSTEAF
TRBV3-1/TRBV3-2	TRBJ2-7	ASSFEQY
TRBV3-1/TRBV3-2	TRBJ1-5	ASSQDGMLGRNQPQH
TRBV6-5	TRBJ1-2	ASRKTGQSYGYT
TRBV6-5	TRBJ2-7	ASRPGQGTYEQY
TRBV11-2	TRBJ1-3	ASSLAYLTGLRNTIY
TRBV6-5	TRBJ1-3	ASSSTVSGGNTIY
TRBV7-8	TRBJ1-1	ASSLGRGDEAF
TRBV28	TRBJ2-1	ASIAGQDLRYNEQF
TRBV11-2	TRBJ2-2	AGTDRGLNTGELF
TRBV28	TRBJ1-3	ASSPPQGNTIY
TRBV6-2/TRBV6-3	TRBJ2-7	ASSYSNIYEQY
TRBV11-3	TRBJ2-2	ASSLDQSGTGNTGELF
TRBV9	TRBJ1-2	ASSAENYGYT
TRBV25-1	TRBJ2-7	ASSDTGTASYEQY
TRBV7-8	TRBJ2-2	ASILDRVGGELF
TRBV6-4	TRBJ2-1	ASSAGHAGDNEQF
TRBV10-3	TRBJ1-1	AISAPGTGVNTEAF
TRBV6-2/TRBV6-3	TRBJ2-5	ASSYPGLEGAQY
TRBV3-1/TRBV3-2	TRBJ2-7	ASSQYFQGTTYEQY
TRBV28	TRBJ2-7	ASRTGPLYEQY
TRBV20-1	TRBJ2-7	SASHTRRGADNEQY
TRBV28	TRBJ1-5	ASRPGGADNQPQH
TRBV27	TRBJ1-4	ASSRGRGNQKLF
TRBV5-4	TRBJ2-7	ASSLSRSSYEQY
TRBV4-3	TRBJ1-2	ASSQDPGRGYGYT
TRBV4-1	TRBJ2-5	ASSRGALQETQY
TRBV28	TRBJ2-7	ASSLIEGLARHEQY
TRBV28	TRBJ2-7	ASIPQRENTYEQY
TRBV28	TRBJ2-3	ASSLFSTDTQY